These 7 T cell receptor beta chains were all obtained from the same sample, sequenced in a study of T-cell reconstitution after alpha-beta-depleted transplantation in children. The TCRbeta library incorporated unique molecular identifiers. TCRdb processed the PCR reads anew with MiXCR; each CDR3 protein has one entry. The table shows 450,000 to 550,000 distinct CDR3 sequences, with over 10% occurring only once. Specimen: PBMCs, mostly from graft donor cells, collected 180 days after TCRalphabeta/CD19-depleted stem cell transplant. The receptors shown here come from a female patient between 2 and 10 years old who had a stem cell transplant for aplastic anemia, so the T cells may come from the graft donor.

The CDR3 region is CASSLEGGRNYTEAFF. The CDR3 DNA sequence: TGTGCCAGCAGTTTGGAAGGGGGCAGGAATTACACTGAAGCTTTCTTT. The chain joins TRBV12-3 or TRBV12-4 to TRBJ1-1; 7 nucleotides match TRBD1. V lost 3 bases and J lost 3; bases outside the gene matches: 10. The CDR3 length is 16 residues.

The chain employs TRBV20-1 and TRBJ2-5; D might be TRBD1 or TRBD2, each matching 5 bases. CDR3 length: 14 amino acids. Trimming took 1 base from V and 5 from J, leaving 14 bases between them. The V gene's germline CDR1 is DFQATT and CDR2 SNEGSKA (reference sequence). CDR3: CSARAPGPGETQYF. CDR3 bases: TGCAGTGCTAGAGCTCCGGGGCCTGGGGAGACCCAGTACTTC.

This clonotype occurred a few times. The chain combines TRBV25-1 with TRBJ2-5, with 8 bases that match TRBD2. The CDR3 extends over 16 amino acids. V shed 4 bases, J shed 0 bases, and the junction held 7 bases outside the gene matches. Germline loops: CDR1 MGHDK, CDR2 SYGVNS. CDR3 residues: CASSGQLAADQETQYF. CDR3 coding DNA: TGTGCCAGCAGTGGCCAACTAGCGGCGGACCAAGAGACCCAGTACTTC.

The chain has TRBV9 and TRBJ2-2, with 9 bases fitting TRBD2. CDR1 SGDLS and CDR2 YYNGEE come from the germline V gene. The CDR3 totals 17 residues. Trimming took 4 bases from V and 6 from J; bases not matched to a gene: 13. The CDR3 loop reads CASSPRGLAGLAGELFF. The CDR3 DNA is TGTGCCAGCAGCCCCAGAGGGCTAGCGGGACTCGCCGGGGAGCTGTTTTTT.

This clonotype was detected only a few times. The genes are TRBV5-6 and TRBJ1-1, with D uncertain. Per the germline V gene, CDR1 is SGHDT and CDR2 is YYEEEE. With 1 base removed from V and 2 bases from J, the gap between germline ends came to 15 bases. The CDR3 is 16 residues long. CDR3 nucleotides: TGTGCCAGCAGCTTGTTTGGCAGGCCCCCTAACACTGAAGCTTTCTTT. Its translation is CASSLFGRPPNTEAFF.

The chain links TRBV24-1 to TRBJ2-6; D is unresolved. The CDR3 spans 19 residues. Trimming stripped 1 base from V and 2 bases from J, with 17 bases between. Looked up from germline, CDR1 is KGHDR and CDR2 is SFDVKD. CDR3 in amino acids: CATSDLSPMRLPGANVLTF. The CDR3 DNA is TGTGCCACCAGTGATTTATCTCCCATGAGGTTACCTGGGGCCAACGTCCTGACTTTC.

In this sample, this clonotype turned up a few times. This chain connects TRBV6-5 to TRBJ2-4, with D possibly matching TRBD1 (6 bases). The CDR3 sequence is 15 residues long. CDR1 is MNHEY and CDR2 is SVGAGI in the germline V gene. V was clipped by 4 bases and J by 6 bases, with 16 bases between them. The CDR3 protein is CASSSVPRDTNIQYF. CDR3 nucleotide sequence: TGTGCCAGCAGTTCCGTTCCCCGGGACACAAACATTCAGTACTTC.